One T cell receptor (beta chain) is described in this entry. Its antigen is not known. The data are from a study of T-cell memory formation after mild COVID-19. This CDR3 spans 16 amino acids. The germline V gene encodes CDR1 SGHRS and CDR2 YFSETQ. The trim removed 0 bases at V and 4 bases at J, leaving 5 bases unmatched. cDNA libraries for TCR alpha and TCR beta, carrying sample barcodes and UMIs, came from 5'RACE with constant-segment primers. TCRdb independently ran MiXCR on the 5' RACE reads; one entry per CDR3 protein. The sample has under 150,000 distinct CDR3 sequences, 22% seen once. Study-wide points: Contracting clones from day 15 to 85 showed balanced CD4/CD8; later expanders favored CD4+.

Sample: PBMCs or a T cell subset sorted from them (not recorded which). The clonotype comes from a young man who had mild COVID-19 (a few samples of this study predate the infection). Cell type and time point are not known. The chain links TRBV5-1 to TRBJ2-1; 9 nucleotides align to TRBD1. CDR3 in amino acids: CASSLAGTGLYNEQFF. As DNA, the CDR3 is TGCGCCAGCAGCTTGGCCGGGACAGGGCTTTACAATGAGCAGTTCTTC.